This T cell receptor beta chain was profiled in a study of blood T cell repertoires in COVID-19. The CDR3 is 18 amino acids. The germline CDR1 and CDR2 sequences are SNHLY and FYNNEI. V was clipped by 6 bases and J by 0 bases, with 18 bases between them. The method was immunoSEQ multiplex PCR; TCRdb's version includes in-frame clones alone and lacks a portion of them. The sample holds 90,000 or so clones, 75% to 90% seen once. The clonotype originates from a man between 60 and 75 years old with acute or convalescent COVID-19. The specimen sequenced was peripheral blood. This chain links TRBV2 with TRBJ1-6; tentatively, D is TRBD1 (5 bases). Here the CDR3 reads CASSPTAGRSSYNSPLHF. DNA for the CDR3: TGTGCCAGCAGCCCTACGGCAGGGCGGAGCTCCTATAATTCACCCCTCCACTTT.